The TCR beta chain under discussion was sequenced for a study of blood T cell repertoires in COVID-19. The overall study: PBMCs, B-cell-depleted T cells, or T cells were the source of the cDNA or gDNA that made up the material.

Cohorts were determined from participant-reported clinical history. Clones were sequenced by immunoSEQ multiplex PCR, and TCRdb holds only the in-frame ones, with some missing. This table holds some 250,000 clones, 86% found once. Sequenced: PBMCs or T cells enriched from blood (not recorded which). The receptor comes from a woman in her 40s with acute COVID-19.

CDR3 nucleotides: TGTGCCAGTAGTAAACCCGGGACACAAGGTCAGCCCCAGCATTTT. This translates into CASSKPGTQGQPQHF. The rearrangement uses TRBV19 and TRBJ1-5, with a weak D call TRBD1 (6 bases). CDR1 and CDR2 from the germline V gene are LNHDA and SQIVND (reference sequence). The length of the CDR3 is 15 residues. With 4 bases removed from V and 6 bases from J, the gap between germline ends came to 16 bases.